This TCR beta chain is from a study of cytomegalovirus exposure and HLA in healthy donors. As for the study in general: An earlier analysis identified 100 million to 130 million unique TCR beta sequences in 150 million to 200 million T cells. Study results and caveats: An assumption of roughly uniform sequencing depth across donors underlay the presence/absence analyses. A later analysis reportedly found that, within productive TCRs, an Asian-associated ancestry cluster had fewer N-insertions than the mean observed across the roughly 700 donors.

This clone was picked up a small number of times. Its antigen is undetermined. CDR3 length: 14 residues. Per the germline V gene, CDR1 is MNHNY and CDR2 is SVGAGI (reference sequence). The V segment lost 6 bases and the J segment 2 bases; nucleotides outside the gene matches: 5. PCR used 60 Vbeta primers and 13 Jbeta primers. Sequenced by immunoSEQ multiplex PCR; TCRdb stores in-frame clones only, minus some. The sample lists some 150,000 clones, about four fifths seen once, with around 4.5% in the top ten. The rearrangement links TRBV6-6 to TRBJ2-7; TRBD2 agrees at 9 bases. The TCR sequence derives from a young man in good health and CMV-seronegative. Source material: PBMCs. The chain's CDR3 is CASRGLALTYEQYF. DNA for the CDR3: TGTGCCAGCAGAGGACTAGCGTTAACCTACGAGCAGTACTTC.